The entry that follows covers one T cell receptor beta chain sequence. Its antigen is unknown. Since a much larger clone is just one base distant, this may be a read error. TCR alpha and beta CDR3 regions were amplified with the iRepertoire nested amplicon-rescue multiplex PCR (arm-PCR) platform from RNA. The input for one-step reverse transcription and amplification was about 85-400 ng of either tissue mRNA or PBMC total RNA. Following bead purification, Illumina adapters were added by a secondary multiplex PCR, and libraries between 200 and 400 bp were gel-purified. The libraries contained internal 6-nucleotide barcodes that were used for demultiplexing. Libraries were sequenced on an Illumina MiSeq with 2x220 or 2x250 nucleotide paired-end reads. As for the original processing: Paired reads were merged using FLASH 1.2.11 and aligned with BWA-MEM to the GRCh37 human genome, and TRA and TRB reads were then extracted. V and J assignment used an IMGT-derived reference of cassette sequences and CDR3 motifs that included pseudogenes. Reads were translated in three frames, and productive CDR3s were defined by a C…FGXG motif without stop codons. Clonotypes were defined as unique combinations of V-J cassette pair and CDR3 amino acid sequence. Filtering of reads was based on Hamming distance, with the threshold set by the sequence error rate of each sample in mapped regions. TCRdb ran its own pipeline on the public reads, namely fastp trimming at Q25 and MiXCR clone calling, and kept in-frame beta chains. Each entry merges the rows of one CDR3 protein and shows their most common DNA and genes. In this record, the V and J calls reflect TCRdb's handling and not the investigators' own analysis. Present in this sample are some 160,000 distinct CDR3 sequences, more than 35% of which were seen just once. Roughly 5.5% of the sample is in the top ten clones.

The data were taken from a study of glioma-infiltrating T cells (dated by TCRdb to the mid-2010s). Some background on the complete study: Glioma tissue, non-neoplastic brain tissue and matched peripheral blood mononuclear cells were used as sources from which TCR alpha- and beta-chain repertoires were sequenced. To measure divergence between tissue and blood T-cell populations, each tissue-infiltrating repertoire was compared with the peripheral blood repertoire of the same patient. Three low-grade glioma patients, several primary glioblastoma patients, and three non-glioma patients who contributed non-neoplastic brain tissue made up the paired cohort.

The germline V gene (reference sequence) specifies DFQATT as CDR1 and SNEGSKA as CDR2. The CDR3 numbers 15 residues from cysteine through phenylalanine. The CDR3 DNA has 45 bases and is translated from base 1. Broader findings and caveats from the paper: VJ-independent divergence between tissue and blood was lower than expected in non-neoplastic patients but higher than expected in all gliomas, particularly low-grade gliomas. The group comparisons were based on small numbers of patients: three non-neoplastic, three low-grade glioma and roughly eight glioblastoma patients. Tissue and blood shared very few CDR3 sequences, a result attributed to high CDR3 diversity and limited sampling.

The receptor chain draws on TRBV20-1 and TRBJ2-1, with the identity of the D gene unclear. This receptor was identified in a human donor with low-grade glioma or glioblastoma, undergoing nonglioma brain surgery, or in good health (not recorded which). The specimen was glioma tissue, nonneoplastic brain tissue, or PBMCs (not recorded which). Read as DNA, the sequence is TGCAGTGCTATTTTTGGTGGGTACGGCTACAATGAGAAGTTCTTC. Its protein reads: CSAIFGGYGYNEKFF.